The T cell receptor (beta chain) described here comes from a study of human T cells and chemical hapten exposure. Study-level background: Mostly female patients had alopecia areata, totalis or universalis.

This clonotype has more than one count but fewer than ten. The germline V gene encodes CDR1 LGHNA and CDR2 YNFKEQ. The ends were cut back, 0 bases at V and 6 bases at J, with 11 bases in the middle. The CDR3 is 14 amino acids. Stated time point: patch test 1, 2 weeks after DPC sensitization. The treatment: therapeutic diphenylcyclopropenone sensitization with weekly scalp DPC. Via MiXCR, TCRdb re-called the RACE reads, giving one row per CDR3 protein. The sample holds about 120,000 distinct CDR3 sequences, roughly 13% seen once. The sample was whole blood, taken in connection with sensitization to the hapten diphenylcyclopropenone (DPC). The chain employs TRBV4-2 and TRBJ1-2; no firm D call. This receptor was identified in a young man with alopecia areata. Some clones in this sample may be carry-over from other donors' samples. The CDR3 bases are TGTGCCAGCAGCCAAGATCTTAGCGGCGATGGCTACACCTTC. This codes for CASSQDLSGDGYTF.